Given below is one T cell receptor (beta chain) in context. The same CDR3 arises from other DNA sequences in this sample as well. The trim removed 6 bases at V and 1 base at J, leaving 2 bases unmatched. The CDR3 is 13 residues long. Germline V gene lookup returns CDR1 MNHEY and CDR2 SVGAGI. This sample is drawn from a study of shared clonotypes between healthy human individuals. Data came from immunoSEQ multiplex PCR; TCRdb stores just in-frame clones and leaves some out. The sample includes about 2 million clones, roughly 95% seen only once; the top ten take 0.13%. The source is a young man in good health. The sequenced sample consisted of naive CD4+ T cells sorted from blood. Specified subset: CD45RA+ positively selected. This chain uses TRBV6-5 with TRBJ1-1; 7 bases agree with TRBD1. CDR3: CASSRQGNTEAFF. The DNA for the CDR3 is TGTGCCAGCAGCAGACAGGGGAACACTGAAGCTTTCTTT.